Included here is one TCR beta chain sequence, with context. Its antigen is not yet known. There are no base qualities to consult, and no much larger clone falls within one base. No immunosuppressive medication had been given to the ulcerative colitis patients before the diagnostic colonoscopy. Blood was sampled at the same time as the colonoscopy. The Wizard kit (Promega) was used to extract genomic DNA from the blood and intestinal samples. This entry comes from a study of pediatric ulcerative colitis (dated by TCRdb to about 2019). Background on the whole study: Seven ulcerative colitis patients had pancolitis and two had left-sided colitis, with histology consistent with ulcerative colitis in all. About nine newly diagnosed, treatment-naive pediatric ulcerative colitis patients and a handful of non-IBD control children each provided paired blood and rectal samples. Using the Pediatric Ulcerative Colitis Activity Index, a couple of patients were classed as having mild disease, four as having moderate disease and three as having acute severe colitis.

The CDR3 starts with the cysteine, ends with the phenylalanine, and has 18 residues. Only the CDR3 DNA is retained, 54 bases long and in frame from the first base. Looking up the germline V gene (reference sequence) yields CDR1 LNHDA and CDR2 SQIVND. The V end loses 3 bases and the J end loses 3 bases, and a stretch of 23 bases separates them. Here is what the overall study found, with its caveats: Repertoires were derived from total lymphocyte DNA, so rare subsets such as regulatory T cells may have patterns not reflected. The healthy control group was small, consisting of only four individuals. Two rectal CDR3 clonotypes turned up in every ulcerative colitis patient but in none of the controls. For technical reasons, the blood samples of a couple of patients yielded substantially fewer templates, so those samples were excluded from the blood-rectal overlap analysis. Compared with controls, ulcerative colitis patients showed significantly higher autologous blood-rectal clonal overlap, a finding that suggests increased T cell trafficking to inflamed tissue. Controls, mild-moderate and acute severe colitis patients were separated by rectal repertoire features, and reduced rectal diversity due to clonal expansions was observed in acute severe colitis.

Through the immunoSEQ TRB Survey service, multiplex V and J primers were used to amplify rearranged CDR3 beta regions from genomic DNA. To keep depth equal across samples, survey-level sequencing depth of up to 500,000 reads per sample was applied. Libraries were purified, pooled and sequenced on Illumina technology. Per the source publication's procedure: Productive clonality, sample overlap, pairwise scatters, CDR3 beta length, V/D/J gene usage and productiveness were assessed with immunoSEQ online tools. Calculated diversity was defined as the number of unique rearrangements divided by total templates, multiplied by 100, and Shannon and Simpson indices were computed as well. Principal component analysis used the R prcomp function and ggbiplot package on Z-score normalized data. Morisita's index was used to quantify the clonal overlap between blood and rectum within each subject. In TCRdb, the immuneACCESS table is reduced to in-frame sequences with V and J assigned. These tables do not hold every clone; where another copy was compared, an unresolved V gene accounts for under half, and the others remain unexplained. V, J and clone size were drawn from that table, and D and trimming were deduced from the DNA. The sample contains about 15,000 clones, 75% to 90% of them found a single time. Roughly 0.98% of the sample rests with the top ten.

The sequenced material came from blood. The rearranged segments are TRBV19 and TRBJ1-1, with a tentative D gene TRBD1 over 5 matching bases. This TCR was recovered from a boy aged 5-17 years with moderate ulcerative colitis. In nucleotides, the sequence is TGTGCCAGTAGTATTTTCAGGGACCATGGCCCAGCCTACACTGAAGCTTTCTTT. It translates as CASSIFRDHGPAYTEAFF.